The clone carrying this TCR beta chain was found many times. These data originate in a study of blood T cells in healthy people across ages. Alongside a J-beta primer mix, a sample-barcoded 5' primer served in a second PCR lasting roughly 7 to 12 cycles. MiXCR, run by TCRdb on the 5' RACE reads, gives a single entry per CDR3 protein. Of about 580,000 distinct CDR3 sequences detected, around half appear once; the ten largest clones hold just under 25%. Looked up from germline, CDR1 is MNHEY and CDR2 is SVGAGI. The J segment lost 4 bases and the V segment lost 2 bases, leaving 7 bases of the junction unmatched. The CDR3 spans 15 residues.

This sequence was found in an elderly man in good health. The V and J genes are TRBV6-5 and TRBJ1-2, with 7 bases that match TRBD1. Sample: blood. For the CDR3, the DNA is TGTGCCAGCAGTTACGGGAGGGACAGCGTCTATGGCTACACCTTC. Translated, it gives CASSYGRDSVYGYTF.